This TCR beta chain was observed in a study of T-cell reconstitution after alpha-beta-depleted transplantation in children. The CDR3 consists of 13 residues. The ends were cut back, 7 bases at V and 12 bases at J, with 19 bases in the middle. Using unique molecular identifiers, the investigators prepared the TCRbeta library. TCRdb re-called the PCR reads with MiXCR, one entry per CDR3 protein. The sample has a few hundred thousand distinct CDR3 sequences; approximately 10% are singletons. The rearrangement links TRBV12-3 or TRBV12-4 to TRBJ2-1; no reliable D call. The sequence was obtained from a human donor who donated a stem cell graft to a child with acute lymphoblastic leukemia. The sequencing here drew on PBMCs from the stem cell graft donor, taken from the stem cell graft. Written as DNA, the CDR3 is TGTGCCAGCAACAAAATGGAGACCGAGGCGCAGTTCTTC. Protein product: CASNKMETEAQFF.